The rows below give T cell receptor beta chains drawn from one sample of a study of cytomegalovirus exposure and HLA in healthy donors. Clones were read by immunoSEQ multiplex PCR, and TCRdb kept only the in-frame ones, dropping some. The table includes 150,000 to 200,000 clones, around 80% detected once. Sequencing was performed on PBMCs. These receptors were taken from a woman aged 25-40 years in good health and CMV-seropositive. CDR3s leave out the opening cysteine and the closing phenylalanine or tryptophan. Fields, in order: J gene, V gene, CDR3 protein.

>TRBJ2-3|TRBV7-6
ASSRMTSGSADTQY
>TRBJ1-1|TRBV27
ASSFRGGANTEAF
>TRBJ2-7|TRBV2
ASSTGTSYEQY
>TRBJ1-4|TRBV27
ASSPMVGQANEKLF
>TRBJ2-2|TRBV6-5
ASSYHVDYTGELF
>TRBJ2-7|TRBV6-5
ASSLGGTGFHEQY
>TRBJ1-6|TRBV4-2
ASSQDRGQSSPLH
>TRBJ2-5|TRBV4-3
ASSQVGRAETQY
>TRBJ2-3|TRBV30
AWSGGGSSTDTQY
>TRBJ2-7|TRBV5-1
ASSPFGALSYEQY
>TRBJ1-2|TRBV19
ASSETGQGNGYT
>TRBJ2-7|TRBV11-2
ASSLGGGGPSSYEQY
>TRBJ1-1|TRBV30
AWSVLWASEAF
>TRBJ1-5|TRBV18
ASSPGQDNQPQH
>TRBJ2-7|TRBV29-1
SVGWQGGIEQY
>TRBJ1-2|TRBV19
ASSIRVPPGYT
>TRBJ2-3|TRBV10-2
ASAGGVSTDTQY
>TRBJ2-3|TRBV23-1
ASIQGPDTQY
>TRBJ1-4|TRBV10-3
AISGGFSEKLF
>TRBJ2-1|TRBV28
ASSSAAAQGNNEQF
>TRBJ1-1|TRBV18
ASSPPKGMNTEAF
>TRBJ1-2|TRBV28
ASTLDRITPSLNYGYT
>TRBJ1-2|TRBV18
ASSPPTLEGYT
>TRBJ2-1|TRBV11-3
ASSLRQGGEQF
>TRBJ1-1|TRBV4-1
ASSPSSRGYITEAF